The 32 T cell receptor beta chains in this list originate from one sample, sequenced in a study of chemoradiotherapy in HPV16-positive cancers. Some clones are missing from TCRdb's copy, which holds only in-frame ones; the method was immunoSEQ multiplex PCR. The sample shows some 6,900 clones, approximately 90% of them seen only once. Material: blood, obtained from a patient who underwent chemoradiotherapy. The source is a human donor with HPV-associated anogenital cancer.

Only a few counts were recorded for this clone. The V gene is TRBV6-1, the J gene TRBJ2-7; D is unclear. Trimming pared 0 bases from V and 7 bases from J, leaving 7 bases between. This CDR3 has 12 residues. The germline V gene encodes CDR1 MNHNS and CDR2 SASEGT. CDR3 in DNA: TGTGCCAGCAGTGAAGCGGGGTATGAGCAGTACTTC. Translation: CASSEAGYEQYF.

V usage is TRBV20-1 and J usage is TRBJ2-1; no clear D gene. V lost 6 bases, J lost 8 bases, and 11 bases lay in between. This CDR3 is built from 11 residues. Germline CDR1 and CDR2: DFQATT and SNEGSKA (reference sequence). CDR3 nucleotides: TGCAGTGCCCTAAAGCCCGATGAGCAGTTCTTC. Translation gives CSALKPDEQFF.

CDR3 bases: TGCGCCAGCAGCCTTTGGGGAAGTAGTACTAGCGCGTCCTACGAGCAGTACTTC. Translated: CASSLWGSSTSASYEQYF. This rearrangement joins TRBV5-1 to TRBJ2-7, with 7 bases identical to TRBD2. From germline, CDR1 is SGHRS and CDR2 YFSETQ. V shed 4 bases, J shed 1 base, and the junction held 17 bases outside the gene matches. This CDR3 contains 18 residues. Based on the CDR3 plus reference TRBV5-1 and TRBJ2-7, the full variable domain is KAGVTQTPRYLIKTRGQQVTLSCSPISGHRSVSWYQQTPGQGLQFLFEYFSETQRNKGNFPGRFSGRQFSNSRSEMNVSTLELGDSALYLCASSLWGSSTSASYEQYFGPGTRLTVT.

This clone showed up just once. J is TRBJ2-5 and V is TRBV7-9; 10 bases line up with TRBD1. In germline, CDR1 is SEHNR, CDR2 FQNEAQ (reference sequence). The CDR3 is 15 residues long. With V trimmed by 2 bases and J by 2 bases, 2 bases remained unmatched. As DNA, the CDR3 is TGTGCCAGCAGCTTATGGGACAGGGGACAAGAGACCCAGTACTTC. Translating it yields CASSLWDRGQETQYF.

CDR3 nucleotides: TGTGCCAGCAGCTTAAGACCTCTAGCGGGAGGGAAGCACGAGCAGTACTTC. The encoded protein is CASSLRPLAGGKHEQYF. The chain uses TRBV7-8 and TRBJ2-7; TRBD2 matches at 12 bases. The CDR3 has 17 residues. The germline V gene has CDR1 SGHVS and CDR2 FQNEAQ. Trimming took 2 bases from V and 5 from J; bases not matched to a gene: 10.

The chain combines TRBV4-1 with TRBJ2-4, with TRBD2 matching 12 bases. V was pared by 1 base and J by 6 bases, with 10 bases of the junction left unmatched. CDR3 size: 18 residues. Germline CDR1 and CDR2: MGHRA and YSYEKL. CDR3 sequence reads: CASSQGASGGAGTNIQYF. In nucleotides, the CDR3 is TGCGCCAGCAGCCAAGGGGCTAGCGGGGGGGCGGGTACAAACATTCAGTACTTC.

The chain has TRBV27 and TRBJ2-3; 12 bases match TRBD2. The CDR3 spans 17 residues. Losses at the gene ends were 2 bases for V and 4 bases for J; bases not matched to a gene: 7. Per the germline V gene, CDR1 is MNHEY and CDR2 is SMNVEV (reference sequence). CDR3 in amino acids: CASSLNLAGGPPDTQYF. Here the CDR3 DNA reads TGTGCCAGCAGTTTAAACCTAGCGGGGGGGCCCCCAGATACGCAGTATTTT.

The CDR3: CVRSLVAQGGRPQHF. The CDR3 nucleotides read TGTGTCAGAAGCTTAGTAGCTCAGGGGGGAAGGCCCCAGCATTTT. The V call is TRBV7-5, the J call TRBJ1-5; the D segment call TRBD1 is taken from the table without a DNA check. TRBV7-5 constitutes a pseudogene. This CDR3 is built from 15 residues.

This chain connects TRBV25-1 to TRBJ1-2; 8 nucleotides line up with TRBD1. The CDR3 extends over 15 amino acids. Germline CDR1 MGHDK, CDR2 SYGVNS. The J segment lost 0 bases and the V segment lost 8 bases, leaving 8 bases of the junction unmatched. The CDR3 region is CASRPGQVANYGYTF. CDR3 DNA sequence: TGTGCCAGCCGCCCGGGACAGGTCGCTAACTATGGCTACACCTTC.

This chain links TRBV6-5 with TRBJ1-3; D unresolved. V dropped 5 bases and J dropped 2 bases, with 4 bases sitting between them. The CDR3 totals 12 residues. Germline V lookup: CDR1 MNHEY, CDR2 SVGAGI. The DNA of the CDR3 is TGTGCCAGCAGTACCCCTGGAAACACCATATATTTT. Protein: CASSTPGNTIYF.

This chain uses TRBV7-9 with TRBJ1-1; tentatively, D is TRBD1 (6 bases). The CDR3 loop spans 12 amino acids. Germline V gene lookup returns CDR1 SEHNR and CDR2 FQNEAQ (reference sequence). Trimming removed 8 bases from V and 7 bases from J, with 14 bases in between. The CDR3 bases are TGTGCCAGCGGCAGGGGCCTGATTGAAGCTTTCTTT. It encodes CASGRGLIEAFF.

This chain's CDR3 is CASSGTGGRVTQYF. In DNA form, the CDR3 reads TGTGCCAGTAGTGGGACAGGGGGGAGGGTGACCCAGTACTTC. The gene calls are TRBV19 and TRBJ2-5; 11 bases line up with TRBD1. This CDR3 contains 14 residues. Trimming took 5 bases from V and 7 from J; bases not matched to a gene: 6. CDR1 and CDR2 from the germline V gene are LNHDA and SQIVND (reference sequence).

The gene calls are TRBV4-1 and TRBJ1-5; D ambiguous. The CDR3 extends over 16 amino acids. V shed 3 bases and J shed 0 bases, with 12 bases lying between them. Germline CDR1 MGHRA, CDR2 YSYEKL. CDR3 in DNA: TGCGCCAGCAGCCAGGATCCCGGGCCTAGCAATCAGCCCCAGCATTTT. Its translation: CASSQDPGPSNQPQHF.

The chain joins TRBV10-2 to TRBJ2-4; TRBD2 aligns across 11 bases. The trim removed 4 bases at V and 0 bases at J, leaving 11 bases unmatched. Germline CDR1 reads WSHSY; CDR2 reads SAAADI. The CDR3 is 19 amino acids. CDR3 nucleotides: TGCGCCAGCAGTGCCCCACTAGCGGGAGTAACACTAGCCAAAAACATTCAGTACTTC. Its translation is CASSAPLAGVTLAKNIQYF.

The V and J genes are TRBV5-8 and TRBJ2-1, with 8 positions matching TRBD2. Germline-derived CDR1 and CDR2 are SGHTS and YDEGEE. The length of the CDR3 is 17 residues. V lost 5 bases to trimming and J lost 8 bases; unmatched junction nucleotides: 18. CDR3 nucleotides: TGTGCCAGCAGTTTTCTAGGCCTAGCGGGTACCCAGGATGAGCAGTTCTTC. Protein product: CASSFLGLAGTQDEQFF.

The V call is TRBV7-2, the J call TRBJ2-3; a possible D gene is TRBD1 (6 bases). V lost 1 base to trimming and J lost 2 bases, with 10 bases between them. CDR3 length equals 15 residues. Germline V gene lookup returns CDR1 SGHTA and CDR2 FQGNSA. The CDR3 sequence is CASSLEDSHTDTQYF. In DNA form, the CDR3 reads TGTGCCAGCAGCTTAGAGGACAGCCACACAGATACGCAGTATTTT.

The V and J genes are TRBV18 and TRBJ2-5; TRBD2 is a possible D gene (5 bases). The CDR3 length is 14 residues. Germline V CDR1 and CDR2: KGHSH, LQKENI. V was trimmed by 1 base and J by 3 bases, leaving 9 bases between them. CDR3 DNA sequence: TGTGCCAGCTCACCACGGTTCGGGGAAGAGACCCAGTACTTC. This sequence encodes CASSPRFGEETQYF.

The V and J genes are TRBV7-2 and TRBJ2-2, with 8 bases fitting TRBD2. The J segment lost 4 bases and the V segment lost 5 bases, leaving 9 bases of the junction unmatched. The CDR3 spans 16 residues. Per the germline V gene, CDR1 is SGHTA and CDR2 is FQGNSA. CDR3 region: CASSPTGTRGTGELFF. CDR3 bases: TGTGCCAGCAGCCCGACCGGGACTAGAGGCACCGGGGAGCTGTTTTTT.

This clone was counted only a few times. The CDR3 loop is CASSLALNEQFF. The DNA for the CDR3 is TGTGCCAGCAGCTTAGCCCTCAATGAGCAGTTCTTC. J is TRBJ2-1 and V is TRBV7-9, with D unresolved. Deletions cut 0 bases from V and 6 bases from J, with 3 bases between. Germline V gene sequence: CDR1 SEHNR, CDR2 FQNEAQ (reference sequence). CDR3 size: 12 residues.

The J gene is TRBJ2-7, the V gene TRBV6-1; TRBD1 matches 12 bases. The germline V gene has CDR1 MNHNS and CDR2 SASEGT. Trimming at V came to 7 bases and at J to 3 bases, leaving 7 bases not matched to a gene. The length of the CDR3 is 15 residues. For the CDR3, the DNA is TGTGCCAGCATCGTCGGGACAGGGGGCATCTACGAGCAGTACTTC. Amino acid sequence: CASIVGTGGIYEQYF.

The chain carries TRBV6-1 and TRBJ1-6; 10 bases agree with TRBD1. The ends lost 7 bases at V and 9 bases at J; junction bases unmatched: 9. The V gene's germline CDR1 is MNHNS and CDR2 SASEGT. The CDR3 consists of 15 residues. CDR3 sequence (DNA): TGTGCCAGCACCTTGACCGGGACAGGGGTTTCACCCCTCCACTTT. It is translated as CASTLTGTGVSPLHF.

J is TRBJ1-2 and V is TRBV29-1; 9 nucleotides agree with TRBD1. Germline V gene sequence: CDR1 SQVTM, CDR2 ANQGSEA. The CDR3 totals 14 residues. The ends lost 2 bases at V and 5 bases at J; junction bases unmatched: 6. The CDR3, as DNA: TGCAGCGTTGAAAGAGGGACAGGGAGGTATGGCTACACCTTC. As protein: CSVERGTGRYGYTF. The full variable domain, in which reference TRBV29-1 and TRBJ1-2 provide the parts outside the CDR3, is SAVISQKPSRDICQRGTSLTIQCQVDSQVTMMFWYRQQPGQSLTLIATANQGSEATYESGFVIDKFPISRPNLTFSTLTVSNMSPEDSSIYLCSVERGTGRYGYTFGSGTRLTVV.

The chain uses TRBV7-2 and TRBJ2-1; TRBD2 matches 13 bases. The trim removed 5 bases at V and 4 bases at J, leaving 8 bases unmatched. Germline values: CDR1 SGHTA, CDR2 FQGNSA. This CDR3 region has 17 residues. The CDR3, as DNA: TGTGCCAGCAGCGCCCGGACTAGCGGGAGACGATACAATGAGCAGTTCTTC. Encoded protein: CASSARTSGRRYNEQFF.

This chain links TRBV11-3 with TRBJ2-2; D gene unclear. V shed 5 bases and J shed 3 bases, with 4 bases lying between them. Per the germline V gene, CDR1 is SGHNT and CDR2 is YENEEA. CDR3 length: 12 amino acids. The CDR3 DNA sequence: TGTGCCAGCAGCCCCCACACCGGGGAGCTGTTTTTT. It yields the protein CASSPHTGELFF.

The chain joins TRBV7-2 to TRBJ2-7, with D possibly TRBD1 on 5 matching bases. The length of the CDR3 is 14 residues. Germline V gene data show CDR1 as SGHTA and CDR2 as FQGNSA. With 1 base removed from V and 6 bases from J, the gap between germline ends came to 13 bases. The CDR3 DNA reads TGTGCCAGCAGCTTAGAGGACAAAAGGGGCGAGCAGTACTTC. It specifies CASSLEDKRGEQYF.

The chain has TRBV19 and TRBJ2-7; D may be TRBD1 (6 bases). This CDR3 has 12 residues. The ends were cut back, 8 bases at V and 0 bases at J, with 8 bases in the middle. Germline CDR1 is LNHDA and CDR2 is SQIVND (reference sequence). The CDR3 protein is CASADSSYEQYF. For the CDR3, the DNA is TGTGCCAGTGCGGACAGCTCCTACGAGCAGTACTTC.

This chain links TRBV5-4 with TRBJ2-3; no firm D call. CDR1 is SGHNT, CDR2 YYREEE, per germline (reference sequence). CDR3 length equals 13 residues. Trimming removed 6 bases from V and 1 base from J, with 9 bases in between. CDR3 sequence (DNA): TGTGCCAGCACCCTCCCAGGCACAGATACGCAGTATTTT. It yields the protein CASTLPGTDTQYF.

The V and J genes are TRBV7-3 and TRBJ2-7, with D perhaps matching TRBD1 (6 bases). The CDR3 extends over 15 amino acids. CDR1 is SGHTA and CDR2 is FQGTGA in the germline V gene. V was cut by 1 base and J by 2 bases, with 12 bases left in between. CDR3 protein: CASSLRASGAYEQYF. As DNA, the CDR3 is TGTGCCAGCAGCTTAAGGGCCTCAGGGGCCTACGAGCAGTACTTC.

The chain has TRBV25-1 and TRBJ2-7, with TRBD1 as a possible D gene (5 bases). This CDR3 is 14 amino acids long. Trimming shortened V by 3 bases and J by 0 bases, and 9 bases separated the two germline ends. Per the germline V gene, CDR1 is MGHDK and CDR2 is SYGVNS. The CDR3 nucleotides are TGTGCCAGCAGTGATACAGGTAGCTCCTACGAGCAGTACTTC. Its protein is CASSDTGSSYEQYF.

This clone was seen once. The V gene is TRBV7-8, the J gene TRBJ2-7; D call uncertain. The V and J ends lost 4 bases and 5 bases respectively, with 24 bases between them. CDR3 size: 17 residues. Germline loops: CDR1 SGHVS, CDR2 FQNEAQ. CDR3 sequence reads: CASSSVPPQSIAHEQYF. CDR3 coding DNA: TGTGCCAGCAGCTCCGTTCCACCCCAATCAATTGCACACGAGCAGTACTTC.

The chain couples TRBV12-5 to TRBJ2-7, with D unresolved. V was shortened by 0 bases and J by 3 bases, with 12 bases between the two germline ends. Germline V gene data show CDR1 as LGHNT and CDR2 as FRNRAP. The CDR3 spans 15 residues. The CDR3 nucleotides are TGTGCTAGTGGTTTGGTACATGGCAGCCGCTACGAGCAGTACTTC. Translated, it gives CASGLVHGSRYEQYF.

The CDR3 DNA sequence: TGTGCCAGCTCACCACTGGACAGCCCGTTCCCCTCTGGGGCCAACGTCCTGACTTTC. Amino acid sequence: CASSPLDSPFPSGANVLTF. The gene calls are TRBV18 and TRBJ2-6; TRBD1 might be the D (6 bases). Deletions cut 1 base from V and 0 bases from J, with 16 bases between. Per the germline V gene, CDR1 is KGHSH and CDR2 is LQKENI. The CDR3 runs 19 residues.